Each of the 22 T cell receptor beta chains below was sequenced from the same sample in a study of long-term antiretroviral therapy in people with HIV. Running of the v3.0 immunoSEQ assay took place at survey level. Sequencing was performed with immunoSEQ multiplex PCR; in TCRdb, only in-frame clones are kept and a portion is missing. The table shows some 21,000 clones, with around 89% occurring only once. The specimen was unsorted PBMCs, collected 2.3 years after starting antiretroviral therapy. The receptors were gathered from a man aged 55 to 69 with HIV.

The chain joins TRBV6-5 to TRBJ1-3; weak D call: TRBD1 (5 bases). The CDR3 extends over 15 amino acids. From germline, CDR1 is MNHEY and CDR2 SVGAGI. V was clipped by 5 bases and J by 0 bases, with 11 bases between them. Here the CDR3 reads CASSRGLNSGNTIYF. The DNA for the CDR3 is TGTGCCAGCAGTCGGGGACTCAACTCTGGAAACACCATATATTTT.

V is TRBV23-1 and J is TRBJ2-1; D is ambiguous. TRBV23-1 is an ORF for which the function is uncertain. The CDR3 has 11 amino acids. Trimming shortened V by 9 bases and J by 6 bases, and 9 bases separated the two germline ends. As DNA, the CDR3 is TGCGCCAGAAAAAAGTCCAATGAGCAGTTCTTC. It specifies CARKKSNEQFF.

The chain combines TRBV7-9 with TRBJ2-2; D possibly corresponds to TRBD2 (5 bases). The CDR3 length is 16 residues. Trimming stripped 5 bases from V and 1 base from J, with 14 bases between. CDR1 is SEHNR and CDR2 is FQNEAQ in the germline V gene (reference sequence). CDR3 in amino acids: CASSPRLGENTGELFF. DNA for the CDR3: TGTGCCAGCAGCCCGCGGTTGGGAGAGAACACCGGGGAGCTGTTTTTT.

The genes are TRBV1 and TRBJ2-1; TRBD2, the table's D call, was not compared with the DNA. TRBV1 is reported as a pseudogene. The length of the CDR3 is 10 residues. The chain's CDR3 is CRVSHNEQFF. The DNA for the CDR3 is TGCCGGGTGTCCCACAATGAGCAGTTCTTC.

This clone has a single count. The V and J genes are TRBV5-1 and TRBJ2-1, with D tentatively TRBD2 (6 bases). This CDR3 contains 15 residues. Germline loops: CDR1 SGHRS, CDR2 YFSETQ. Deletions cut 0 bases from V and 4 bases from J, with 11 bases between. This CDR3 is CASSLVWEAYNEQFF. The CDR3 coding sequence is TGCGCCAGCAGCTTGGTATGGGAGGCTTACAATGAGCAGTTCTTC.

V usage is TRBV9 and J usage is TRBJ2-1, with 7 bases identical to TRBD2. There are 14 residues in the CDR3. CDR1 is SGDLS and CDR2 is YYNGEE in the germline V gene. J lost 8 bases, V lost 1 base, and 6 bases had no gene match. The CDR3 reads CASSVSGGSDEQFF. CDR3 sequence (DNA): TGTGCCAGCAGCGTATCCGGGGGGTCCGATGAGCAGTTCTTC.

The chain is built from TRBV5-1 and TRBJ1-3, with D maybe TRBD1 (5 bases). V was trimmed by 0 bases and J by 0 bases, leaving 10 bases between them. The V gene's germline CDR1 is SGHRS and CDR2 YFSETQ. The CDR3 is 16 amino acids. The CDR3 nucleotides are TGCGCCAGCAGCTTGGGACAGTTAGTCTCTGGAAACACCATATATTTT. It specifies CASSLGQLVSGNTIYF.

This chain's CDR3 is CASSKVPEGQETQYF. CDR3 in DNA: TGTGCCAGCAGCAAGGTCCCGGAGGGCCAAGAGACCCAGTACTTC. This chain links TRBV7-2 with TRBJ2-5; a possible D gene is TRBD2 (6 bases). Trimming cost V 5 bases and J 1 base, with 14 bases left between them. Germline CDR1 is SGHTA and CDR2 is FQGNSA. The CDR3 length is 15 residues.

CDR3 region: CASSQGGTGNTEAFF. The CDR3 DNA reads TGTGCCAGCAGCCAAGGTGGGACAGGGAACACTGAAGCTTTCTTT. This chain uses TRBV5-4 with TRBJ1-1; TRBD1 matches 8 bases. CDR1 is SGHNT and CDR2 is YYREEE in the germline V gene (reference sequence). This CDR3 is 15 amino acids long. With V trimmed by 4 bases and J by 1 base, 6 bases remained unmatched.

A few counts support this clone. This sequence joins TRBV9 and TRBJ2-7; 10 nucleotides agree with TRBD1. Germline trimming cut 4 bases from V and 5 bases from J; bases unmatched to any gene: 6. This CDR3 has 14 amino acids. Germline V gene lookup returns CDR1 SGDLS and CDR2 YYNGEE. The CDR3 is CASSLAGTGDEQYF. Here the CDR3 DNA reads TGTGCCAGCAGCCTCGCCGGGACAGGGGACGAGCAGTACTTC.

The rearrangement joins TRBV4-1 to TRBJ1-5, with a weak D call TRBD1 (5 bases). The V and J ends lost 1 base and 5 bases respectively, with 9 bases between them. CDR3 length: 14 amino acids. Germline lookup yields CDR1 MGHRA and CDR2 YSYEKL. CDR3 sequence (DNA): TGCGCCAGCAGCCAAGGAGCGGGGGATCAGCCCCAGCATTTT. It translates to CASSQGAGDQPQHF.

The J gene is TRBJ2-5, the V gene TRBV7-2; D may match TRBD1 or TRBD2 (5 bases each). V lost 3 bases and J 1 base, leaving 9 bases between the germline ends. This CDR3 is built from 14 residues. The germline V gene has CDR1 SGHTA and CDR2 FQGNSA. CDR3 sequence reads: CASSLGRSQETQYF. The CDR3 nucleotides are TGTGCCAGCAGCTTGGGACGGTCCCAAGAGACCCAGTACTTC.

In its sample, this clone was seen once. The chain has TRBV19 and TRBJ1-6; 10 bases align to TRBD1. The V gene end was trimmed by 7 bases and the J gene end by 7 bases; junction bases not matched to a gene: 10. The CDR3 runs 16 residues. Germline values: CDR1 LNHDA, CDR2 SQIVND (reference sequence). Here the CDR3 DNA reads TGTGCCAGTACTAAGAGGACAGGGGGTGGGAATTCACCCCTCCACTTT. This sequence encodes CASTKRTGGGNSPLHF.

The CDR3 bases are TGTGCCATCAGTGAAAAGGTAGCGATCTCTGGAAACACCATATATTTT. It encodes CAISEKVAISGNTIYF. This rearrangement joins TRBV10-3 to TRBJ1-3, with D unclear. V lost 3 bases and J lost 0, with 12 bases in between. CDR3 size: 16 residues. Germline values: CDR1 ENHRY, CDR2 SYGVKD.

This rearrangement joins TRBV2 to TRBJ2-5, with D possibly matching TRBD1 (7 bases). Germline values: CDR1 SNHLY, CDR2 FYNNEI. V lost 6 bases to trimming and J lost 4 bases, with 15 bases between them. This CDR3 contains 14 residues. CDR3 region: CASSEQGRGETQYF. CDR3 nucleotides: TGTGCCAGCAGCGAACAGGGGCGGGGAGAGACCCAGTACTTC.

The V gene is TRBV5-1, the J gene TRBJ2-5; 8 positions agree with TRBD2. This CDR3 spans 14 amino acids. V shed 4 bases and J 9 bases; nucleotides not matched to a gene: 11. Germline CDR1 reads SGHRS; CDR2 reads YFSETQ. In DNA, the CDR3 is TGCGCCAGCAGCGGAGATACTAGCGGCGGGGCCCAGTACTTC. Encoded protein: CASSGDTSGGAQYF. Full variable domain (remainder filled in from reference TRBV5-1 and TRBJ2-5): KAGVTQTPRYLIKTRGQQVTLSCSPISGHRSVSWYQQTPGQGLQFLFEYFSETQRNKGNFPGRFSGRQFSNSRSEMNVSTLELGDSALYLCASSGDTSGGAQYFGPGTRLLVL.

This clone was observed once. The V gene is TRBV7-9, the J gene TRBJ2-7; D remains ambiguous. The CDR3 totals 12 residues. The V end lost 2 bases, the J end lost 3 bases, and 5 bases lay between the germline ends. Germline V gene sequence: CDR1 SEHNR, CDR2 FQNEAQ (reference sequence). This chain's CDR3 is CASSLQLYEQYF. The CDR3 coding sequence is TGTGCCAGCAGCTTACAACTCTACGAGCAGTACTTC.

This rearrangement joins TRBV6-6 to TRBJ2-3, with 7 bases that match TRBD1. The V segment lost 4 bases and the J segment 2 bases; nucleotides outside the gene matches: 6. There are 15 residues in the CDR3. Germline V gene sequence: CDR1 MNHNY, CDR2 SVGAGI (reference sequence). CDR3 DNA sequence: TGTGCCAGCAGTTGGACAGGCGGCGACACAGATACGCAGTATTTT. This codes for CASSWTGGDTDTQYF.

This sequence joins TRBV5-1 and TRBJ1-2; 9 bases align to TRBD1. The germline gives CDR1 SGHRS, CDR2 YFSETQ. This CDR3 has 13 amino acids. Trimming cost V 5 bases and J 3 bases; bases outside gene matches: 2. The CDR3: CASSGQGHYGYTF. The CDR3 DNA follows: TGCGCCAGCAGTGGACAGGGGCACTATGGCTACACCTTC.

This rearrangement joins TRBV13 to TRBJ2-1; D possibly corresponds to TRBD2 (5 bases). The length of the CDR3 is 14 residues. The germline V gene has CDR1 PRHDT and CDR2 FYEKMQ (reference sequence). Trimming cost V 8 bases and J 0 bases, with 11 bases left between them. Here the CDR3 DNA reads TGTGCCAGCTCCGGACTCAGCTCCTACAATGAGCAGTTCTTC. Protein product: CASSGLSSYNEQFF.

V is TRBV19 and J is TRBJ2-2, with a tentative D call TRBD2 (6 bases). The ends were cut back, 8 bases at V and 7 bases at J, with 14 bases in the middle. Germline V lookup: CDR1 LNHDA, CDR2 SQIVND (reference sequence). CDR3 length: 13 residues. This chain's CDR3 is CASGGMRYGELFF. CDR3 DNA: TGTGCCAGTGGGGGGATGCGGTACGGGGAGCTGTTTTTT.

V usage is TRBV7-9 and J usage is TRBJ2-7; maybe TRBD2 (6 bases). Germline V gene lookup returns CDR1 SEHNR and CDR2 FQNEAQ (reference sequence). The CDR3 has 13 amino acids. V was shortened by 1 base and J by 4 bases, with 8 bases between the two germline ends. The CDR3 DNA reads as TGTGCCAGCAGCTTAGACGGACTATACGAGCAGTACTTC. This translates into CASSLDGLYEQYF.